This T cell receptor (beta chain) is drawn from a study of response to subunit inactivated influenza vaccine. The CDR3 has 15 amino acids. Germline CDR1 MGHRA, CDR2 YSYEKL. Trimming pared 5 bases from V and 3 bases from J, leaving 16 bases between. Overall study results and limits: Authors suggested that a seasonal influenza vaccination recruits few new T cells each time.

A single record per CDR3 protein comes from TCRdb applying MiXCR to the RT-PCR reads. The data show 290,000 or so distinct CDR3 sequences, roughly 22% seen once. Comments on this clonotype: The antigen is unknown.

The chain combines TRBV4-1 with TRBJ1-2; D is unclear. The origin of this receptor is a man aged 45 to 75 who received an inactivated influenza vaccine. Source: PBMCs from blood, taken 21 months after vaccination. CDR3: CASSDPTRRYYGYTF. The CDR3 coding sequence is TGCGCCAGCAGCGACCCGACCCGACGGTACTATGGCTACACCTTC.